What follows are 16 T cell receptor beta chains derived from one specimen sequenced in a study of blood T cell repertoires in COVID-19. Using immunoSEQ multiplex PCR, the repertoire was profiled, and TCRdb retains in-frame clones only, with some absent. The table lists about 200,000 clones, approximately 80% of them singletons. Specimen: peripheral blood. The receptor source for this set is a woman of 80 years or more with COVID-19, enrolled during active disease.

The chain recombines TRBV6-1 with TRBJ1-1; perhaps TRBD1 as D (5 bases). From germline, CDR1 is MNHNS and CDR2 SASEGT. The CDR3 sequence is 15 residues long. Trimming left V 0 bases short and J 10 bases short, with 18 bases between. The CDR3 DNA reads TGTGCCAGCAGTGAAGCGCGGCGGGGGTTGAGCCGAGCTTTCTTT. This translates into CASSEARRGLSRAFF.

The rearrangement joins TRBV5-1 to TRBJ2-1; D is unresolved. CDR3 size: 14 residues. V was pared by 5 bases and J by 8 bases, with 17 bases between. Germline V CDR1 and CDR2: SGHRS, YFSETQ. CDR3 in DNA: TGCGCCAGCAGTCAGACTTACCGTGGCTATGAGCAGTTCTTC. Its protein is CASSQTYRGYEQFF.

Comments on this clone: This sample also contains other DNA sequences that code for the same CDR3. The chain employs TRBV18 and TRBJ1-1, with D unresolved. Between the trimmed V and J ends, which lost 3 bases and 3 bases, there was a span of 5 bases. The CDR3 extends over 12 amino acids. The germline V gene encodes CDR1 KGHSH and CDR2 LQKENI. DNA of the CDR3: TGTGCCAGCTCACCTCGAGACACTGAAGCTTTCTTT. Protein: CASSPRDTEAFF.

This chain links TRBV11-2 with TRBJ1-3; tentative D call: TRBD1 (6 bases). The CDR3 has 15 residues. Trimming shortened V by 2 bases and J by 3 bases, and 11 bases separated the two germline ends. Per the germline V gene, CDR1 is SGHAT and CDR2 is FQNNGV. CDR3 protein: CASSLMLTGGNTIYF. The CDR3 DNA reads as TGTGCCAGCAGCTTAATGTTGACAGGTGGAAACACCATATATTTT.

The rearrangement uses TRBV29-1 and TRBJ1-2; TRBD1 aligns across 7 bases. Germline CDR1 SQVTM, CDR2 ANQGSEA. V shed 6 bases, J shed 4 bases, and the junction held 8 bases outside the gene matches. This CDR3 has 13 residues. The CDR3 nucleotides read TGCAGCGTCAAAGGGGGCCTAGTCTATGGCTACACCTTC. Amino acid sequence: CSVKGGLVYGYTF.

This rearrangement joins TRBV5-1 to TRBJ1-6; 7 positions match TRBD1. The CDR3 contains 16 residues. J gave up 7 bases and V 4 bases, and 11 bases lay outside the gene matches. Germline CDR1 SGHRS, CDR2 YFSETQ. The CDR3 DNA reads TGCGCCAGCAGCCGGTCGGATGACAGGGCCAATTCACCCCTCCACTTT. Translation: CASSRSDDRANSPLHF.

CDR3: CASSQGVRMDEKLFF. The CDR3 nucleotides read TGTGCCAGCAGCCAAGGAGTACGTATGGATGAAAAACTGTTTTTT. This chain joins TRBV3-1 (or the pseudogene TRBV3-2) and TRBJ1-4; D not resolved. The V and J ends lost 1 base and 6 bases respectively, with 12 bases between them. Germline V lookup: CDR1 LGHDT, CDR2 YNNKEL (reference sequence). The CDR3 totals 15 residues.

The CDR3 spells CASSFLLAGHEQYF. DNA for the CDR3: TGTGCCAGCAGTTTTCTACTAGCGGGCCACGAGCAGTACTTC. The genes are TRBV27 and TRBJ2-7, with TRBD2 matching 9 bases. Germline CDR1 is MNHEY and CDR2 is SMNVEV (reference sequence). This CDR3 is 14 amino acids long. V gave up 3 bases and J gave up 5 bases; unmatched junction bases: 5.

The chain combines TRBV27 with TRBJ1-2, with 10 bases identical to TRBD1. J gave up 4 bases and V 4 bases, and 6 bases lay outside the gene matches. This CDR3 is 15 amino acids long. From germline, CDR1 is MNHEY and CDR2 SMNVEV (reference sequence). In nucleotides, the CDR3 is TGTGCCAGCAGTTGGACAGGGGGTAGGGCCTATGGCTACACCTTC. Protein sequence: CASSWTGGRAYGYTF.

The rearrangement uses TRBV3-1 (or the pseudogene TRBV3-2) and TRBJ2-1, with D possibly TRBD2 on 5 matching bases. Germline V gene data show CDR1 as LGHDT and CDR2 as YNNKEL (reference sequence). There are 12 residues in the CDR3. Trimming removed 4 bases at V and 8 bases at J, with 9 bases between. Here the CDR3 DNA reads TGTGCCAGCAGCCTCACTAGGCATGAGCAGTTCTTC. It codes for CASSLTRHEQFF.

The chain combines TRBV10-3 with TRBJ2-7, with no clear D. V shed 8 bases and J shed 4 bases, with 9 bases lying between them. The CDR3 loop spans 11 amino acids. Germline V CDR1 and CDR2: ENHRY, SYGVKD. This CDR3 reads CAIGNSYEQYF. The CDR3 DNA is TGTGCCATCGGAAACAGTTACGAGCAGTACTTC.

In this sample, this clone turned up a few times. The genes are TRBV10-3 and TRBJ1-2; no definite D call. Deletions cut 4 bases from V and 1 base from J, with 16 bases between. Germline CDR1 ENHRY, CDR2 SYGVKD. The CDR3 is made up of 16 amino acids. Written as DNA, the CDR3 is TGTGCCATCAGTGGCCATCTGACACGGAATAACTATGGCTACACCTTC. As protein: CAISGHLTRNNYGYTF.

This clone came up once. The rearrangement joins TRBV6-5 to TRBJ2-3; D is possibly TRBD2 (6 bases). Trimming pared 6 bases from V and 1 base from J, leaving 14 bases between. CDR3 length equals 15 residues. Looked up from germline, CDR1 is MNHEY and CDR2 is SVGAGI. The DNA of the CDR3 is TGTGCCAGCAGGGCGACCTGGAGGGGCACAGATACGCAGTATTTT. It translates to CASRATWRGTDTQYF.

This chain links TRBV18 with TRBJ1-6, with TRBD1 as a possible D gene (5 bases). Germline-derived CDR1 and CDR2 are KGHSH and LQKENI. The length of the CDR3 is 13 residues. Between the trimmed V and J ends, which lost 7 bases and 10 bases, there was a span of 14 bases. CDR3 sequence (DNA): TGTGCCAGCTACTCTGGTAGGGGATCACCCCTCCACTTT. Its protein is CASYSGRGSPLHF.

V and J are TRBV3-1 (or the pseudogene TRBV3-2) and TRBJ2-7; TRBD1 aligns across 10 bases. Germline CDR1 LGHDT, CDR2 YNNKEL (reference sequence). The CDR3 has 15 amino acids. The V gene end was trimmed by 4 bases and the J gene end by 3 bases; junction bases not matched to a gene: 6. Here the CDR3 DNA reads TGTGCCAGCAGCCCCTCAGGACAGGGGGGCTACGAGCAGTACTTC. It is translated as CASSPSGQGGYEQYF.

The J gene is TRBJ2-3, the V gene TRBV3-1 (or the pseudogene TRBV3-2); possibly TRBD1 for D (6 bases). Trimming took off 6 bases at V and 0 bases at J, with 13 bases between the two ends. Germline-derived CDR1 and CDR2 are LGHDT and YNNKEL (reference sequence). This CDR3 is built from 15 residues. The CDR3 loop is CASRLTGLSTDTQYF. DNA of the CDR3: TGTGCCAGCAGGCTCACAGGGCTCAGCACAGATACGCAGTATTTT.